This T cell receptor (beta chain) originates from a study of human thymus T cells. Trimming removed 0 bases at V and 1 base at J, with 9 bases between. CDR1 GTSNPN and CDR2 SVGIG come from the germline V gene (reference sequence). This CDR3 contains 14 residues. Details on this clone: The antigen is unknown.

The table came from immunoSEQ multiplex PCR; TCRdb's copy has only in-frame clones and leaves some out. The sample gives about 120,000 clones, around 95% of which show up once; around 0.025% is in the top ten. Resections were taken during corrective heart surgery, and the thymus tissue came from these. Donors consisted of healthy Finnish infants (having corrective surgery for congenital heart defects). Whole-study results and caveats: Unrelated individuals were reported by related research to share highly overlapping thymic repertoires. Thymic and blood repertoires showed apparently biased V and J gene usage.

The sequence was obtained from a boy younger than two with a congenital heart defect but otherwise immunologically healthy. The chain combines TRBV30 with TRBJ1-1; D unclear. The sequenced sample was thymus tissue. The CDR3: CAWSVGRENTEAFF. The CDR3 DNA sequence: TGTGCCTGGAGTGTAGGGCGGGAGAACACTGAAGCTTTCTTT.